The 29 T cell receptor beta chains presented below share a single source sample, sequenced in a study of shared clonotypes between healthy human individuals. The table came from immunoSEQ multiplex PCR; TCRdb's copy has only in-frame clones and leaves some out. There are about 2.3 million clones in the sample; over 90% occur only once, and 0.39% lies in the top ten. Specimen: naive CD4+ T cells from PBMCs. The subset here: CD45RA+ positively selected. These receptors were obtained from a man between 18 and 35 years old in good health. Some clones in this sample may be carry-over from other donors' samples.

In this sample, this clone turned up once. This rearrangement joins TRBV28 to TRBJ1-3; 8 bases map to TRBD1. The CDR3 length is 16 residues. Germline CDR1 is MDHEN and CDR2 is SYDVKM. V lost 6 bases and J lost 0; bases outside the gene matches: 7. The CDR3 here is CASRAGGTFSGNTIYF. In DNA, the CDR3 is TGTGCCAGCAGGGCAGGGGGCACCTTCTCTGGAAACACCATATATTTT.

This sequence joins TRBV7-2 and TRBJ2-4; 7 positions agree with TRBD1. With 0 bases clipped from V and 0 bases from J, the junction kept 5 bases outside the gene matches. The CDR3 sequence is 17 residues long. CDR1 SGHTA and CDR2 FQGNSA come from the germline V gene. For the CDR3, the DNA is TGTGCCAGCAGCTTAGCCGACAGGGTTGTAGCCAAAAACATTCAGTACTTC. Its translation is CASSLADRVVAKNIQYF.

For this clone: Additional DNA sequences in this sample encode the identical CDR3. The genes are TRBV18 and TRBJ2-3; D uncertain. The germline V and J ends were trimmed by 3 bases and 0 bases, with 10 bases remaining between them. In germline, CDR1 is KGHSH, CDR2 LQKENI. The length of the CDR3 is 15 residues. CDR3 sequence reads: CASSPQRASTDTQYF. As DNA, the CDR3 is TGTGCCAGCTCACCTCAACGGGCGAGCACAGATACGCAGTATTTT.

Concerning this clone: The same CDR3 is also encoded by other DNA sequences in this sample. V usage is TRBV28 and J usage is TRBJ1-5; 7 bases match TRBD1. There are 15 residues in the CDR3. Germline trimming cut 4 bases from V and 1 base from J; bases unmatched to any gene: 4. Germline CDR1 MDHEN, CDR2 SYDVKM. The CDR3 spells CASSWTGGSNQPQHF. CDR3 coding DNA: TGTGCCAGCAGTTGGACAGGAGGAAGCAATCAGCCCCAGCATTTT.

The V call is TRBV10-3, the J call TRBJ2-6; maybe TRBD2 (6 bases). The V and J ends lost 7 bases and 2 bases respectively, with 12 bases between them. Looked up from germline, CDR1 is ENHRY and CDR2 is SYGVKD. This CDR3 region has 15 residues. CDR3: CAITDGGPGANVLTF. The CDR3 DNA sequence: TGTGCCATCACCGACGGAGGGCCTGGGGCCAACGTCCTGACTTTC.

V usage is TRBV7-2 and J usage is TRBJ2-3, with 9 bases that match TRBD2. Germline V gives CDR1 SGHTA, CDR2 FQGNSA. The CDR3 covers 17 residues. Losses at the gene ends were 4 bases for V and 6 bases for J; bases not matched to a gene: 14. DNA of the CDR3: TGTGCCAGCAGCTCCGTGCGGGCGGGAGGGCCACGGGATACGCAGTATTTT. Translated, it gives CASSSVRAGGPRDTQYF. Full variable domain (missing parts from reference TRBV7-2 and TRBJ2-3): GAGVSQSPSNKVTEKGKDVELRCDPISGHTALYWYRQSLGQGLEFLIYFQGNSAPDKSGLPSDRFSAERTGGSVSTLTIQRTQQEDSAVYLCASSSVRAGGPRDTQYFGPGTRLTVL.

The chain links TRBV21-1 to TRBJ1-2; the table's D call, TRBD1, was not checked against the DNA. TRBV21-1 is a known pseudogene. The CDR3 covers 17 residues. CDR3 DNA sequence: TGTGCCAGCAGCAAACCTAGGACAGGGAGCAAGGACTATGGCTACACCTTC. This sequence encodes CASSKPRTGSKDYGYTF.

The V and J genes are TRBV28 and TRBJ2-3, with 8 bases lining up with TRBD2. V was pared by 5 bases and J by 4 bases, with 17 bases of the junction left unmatched. Germline values: CDR1 MDHEN, CDR2 SYDVKM. CDR3 length: 18 residues. CDR3 sequence (DNA): TGTGCCAGCAGTCCCTGGGGAGCGGGAGTTCACAGGGCAGATACGCAGTATTTT. Protein sequence: CASSPWGAGVHRADTQYF. The full variable domain, rest sourced from reference TRBV28 and TRBJ2-3, is DVKVTQSSRYLVKRTGEKVFLECVQDMDHENMFWYRQDPGLGLRLIYFSYDVKMKEKGDIPEGYSVSREKKERFSLILESASTNQTSMYLCASSPWGAGVHRADTQYFGPGTRLTVL.

The chain joins TRBV19 to TRBJ1-4; D ambiguous. V was pared by 6 bases and J by 6 bases, with 8 bases between. This CDR3 is 12 amino acids long. The germline gives CDR1 LNHDA, CDR2 SQIVND (reference sequence). The CDR3 spells CASSTTDEKLFF. The CDR3 DNA reads as TGTGCCAGTAGCACAACAGATGAAAAACTGTTTTTT.

The chain couples TRBV5-1 to TRBJ2-3; TRBD1 matches 7 bases. V shed 4 bases, J shed 2 bases, and the junction held 7 bases outside the gene matches. Germline CDR1 reads SGHRS; CDR2 reads YFSETQ. There are 15 residues in the CDR3. In nucleotides, the CDR3 is TGCGCCAGCAGCCTGGGACAGATAGTCACAGATACGCAGTATTTT. Translated: CASSLGQIVTDTQYF.

The gene calls are TRBV5-1 and TRBJ2-7; D gene unclear. With 2 bases removed from V and 3 bases from J, the gap between germline ends came to 9 bases. Germline loops: CDR1 SGHRS, CDR2 YFSETQ. The length of the CDR3 is 13 residues. CDR3 residues: CASSLGPDYEQYF. CDR3 bases: TGCGCCAGCAGCTTAGGGCCAGACTACGAGCAGTACTTC. Filled out from reference TRBV5-1 and TRBJ2-7, the complete variable domain reads KAGVTQTPRYLIKTRGQQVTLSCSPISGHRSVSWYQQTPGQGLQFLFEYFSETQRNKGNFPGRFSGRQFSNSRSEMNVSTLELGDSALYLCASSLGPDYEQYFGPGTRLTVT.

This chain uses TRBV9 with TRBJ2-7, with D perhaps matching TRBD1 (5 bases). Looked up from germline, CDR1 is SGDLS and CDR2 is YYNGEE. With 1 base removed from V and 1 base from J, the gap between germline ends came to 12 bases. The CDR3 loop spans 15 amino acids. The CDR3 loop is CASSVLAGMSYEQYF. The CDR3 nucleotides read TGTGCCAGCAGCGTATTGGCAGGGATGTCCTACGAGCAGTACTTC.

The rearrangement joins TRBV5-6 to TRBJ1-2; a weak D match, TRBD1 (6 bases). V lost 7 bases and J 4 bases, leaving 14 bases between the germline ends. The V gene's germline CDR1 is SGHDT and CDR2 YYEEEE. The length of the CDR3 is 13 residues. The CDR3 bases are TGTGCCAGCGGACAGCAGAGAGGCTATGGCTACACCTTC. It codes for CASGQQRGYGYTF.

The CDR3 here is CASSQLGDKDDEKLFF. The CDR3 DNA follows: TGTGCCAGCAGCCAGCTCGGGGACAAGGATGATGAAAAACTGTTTTTT. The chain employs TRBV5-6 and TRBJ1-4; possibly TRBD1 for D (6 bases). Trimming stripped 4 bases from V and 6 bases from J, with 19 bases between. There are 16 residues in the CDR3. Germline lookup yields CDR1 SGHDT and CDR2 YYEEEE.

The chain is built from TRBV5-1 and TRBJ1-4; possible D gene TRBD1, 5 bases. Looked up from germline, CDR1 is SGHRS and CDR2 is YFSETQ. The CDR3 has 15 amino acids. V was shortened by 4 bases and J by 5 bases, with 15 bases between the two germline ends. The CDR3 loop reads CASSRLRQSNEKLFF. The CDR3 DNA sequence: TGCGCCAGCAGCCGACTTCGACAGTCAAATGAAAAACTGTTTTTT.

V gene TRBV6-1 combines with J gene TRBJ1-5; TRBD1 is a possible D gene (6 bases). Germline loops: CDR1 MNHNS, CDR2 SASEGT. V shed 9 bases and J shed 6 bases, with 15 bases lying between them. There are 13 residues in the CDR3. CDR3 region: CASRGGFVQPQHF. DNA for the CDR3: TGTGCCAGTCGAGGGGGGTTTGTTCAGCCCCAGCATTTT.

The V gene is TRBV5-1, the J gene TRBJ2-2, with D possibly TRBD1 on 6 matching bases. Germline values: CDR1 SGHRS, CDR2 YFSETQ. Trimming took 4 bases from V and 3 from J, leaving 13 bases between them. The CDR3 covers 15 residues. The CDR3, as DNA: TGCGCCAGCAGCGGAGTCGGACAGTACACCGGGGAGCTGTTTTTT. It is translated as CASSGVGQYTGELFF.

The V gene is TRBV5-4, the J gene TRBJ2-1, with unresolved D. Trimming removed 1 base at V and 9 bases at J, with 8 bases between. Per germline, CDR1 SGHNT and CDR2 YYREEE (reference sequence). The CDR3 totals 12 residues. The CDR3 region is CASSLPKGEQFF. CDR3 nucleotide sequence: TGTGCCAGCAGCTTGCCGAAAGGTGAGCAGTTCTTC.

Regarding this clone: This sample also contains other DNA sequences that code for the same CDR3. CDR3 nucleotides: TGTGCCAGCTCACCCGGGGCGAACTACGAGCAGTACTTC. Amino acid sequence: CASSPGANYEQYF. The gene calls are TRBV18 and TRBJ2-7; D may be TRBD1 or TRBD2 (5 bases each). Germline V gives CDR1 KGHSH, CDR2 LQKENI. V lost 3 bases and J lost 3, with 9 bases in between. The CDR3 length is 13 residues.

As concerns this clone: This sample also contains other DNA sequences that code for the same CDR3. The chain employs TRBV5-1 and TRBJ2-7, with 7 positions matching TRBD2. Trimming took 2 bases from V and 3 from J; bases not matched to a gene: 5. CDR3 size: 14 residues. Germline loops: CDR1 SGHRS, CDR2 YFSETQ. The CDR3 loop reads CASSFGTTLYEQYF. CDR3 nucleotide sequence: TGCGCCAGCAGCTTTGGGACTACCCTCTACGAGCAGTACTTC.

This chain links TRBV5-1 with TRBJ2-4, with 7 bases that match TRBD1. J gave up 0 bases and V 0 bases, and 3 bases lay outside the gene matches. The CDR3 totals 16 residues. Germline CDR1 SGHRS, CDR2 YFSETQ. CDR3 sequence (DNA): TGCGCCAGCAGCTTGGGTGGGACAGTAGCCAAAAACATTCAGTACTTC. Amino acids: CASSLGGTVAKNIQYF.

The chain has TRBV2 and TRBJ2-1; D is perhaps TRBD1 (5 bases). Trimming left V 8 bases short and J 0 bases short, with 8 bases between. The CDR3 spans 13 residues. The germline V gene encodes CDR1 SNHLY and CDR2 FYNNEI. The CDR3 here is CASGQGSYNEQFF. Written as DNA, the CDR3 is TGTGCCAGCGGGCAGGGCTCCTACAATGAGCAGTTCTTC.

This rearrangement joins TRBV2 to TRBJ2-7; possibly TRBD1 or TRBD2 for D (5 bases each). The germline V and J ends were trimmed by 4 bases and 4 bases, with 20 bases remaining between them. Germline assignment: CDR1 SNHLY and CDR2 FYNNEI. The CDR3 extends over 16 amino acids. The CDR3 coding sequence is TGTGCCAGCAGTGTGGAGAGAGGACGGGGCATATACGAGCAGTACTTC. This sequence encodes CASSVERGRGIYEQYF.

The V gene is TRBV6-5, the J gene TRBJ2-7, with 9 nucleotides matching TRBD1. V shed 4 bases and J 4 bases; nucleotides not matched to a gene: 5. Germline lookup yields CDR1 MNHEY and CDR2 SVGAGI. The CDR3 sequence is 14 residues long. DNA for the CDR3: TGTGCCAGCAGTTCTCTGGGACAGGGTTACGAGCAGTACTTC. It specifies CASSSLGQGYEQYF.

This clone was found once. The V and J genes are TRBV6-6 and TRBJ2-5; D gene unclear. In germline, CDR1 is MNHNY, CDR2 SVGAGI (reference sequence). V was trimmed by 4 bases and J by 4 bases, leaving 10 bases between them. The CDR3 sequence is 13 residues long. CDR3 nucleotides: TGTGCCAGCAGTTCAGACTCAGGAGAGACCCAGTACTTC. Translated, it gives CASSSDSGETQYF.

The chain couples TRBV10-3 to TRBJ2-7; either TRBD1 or TRBD2 may supply D (7 bases each). CDR1 and CDR2 from the germline V gene are ENHRY and SYGVKD. V lost 6 bases and J 1 base, leaving 13 bases between the germline ends. The length of the CDR3 is 14 residues. This chain's CDR3 is CAISQGGESYEQYF. CDR3 nucleotide sequence: TGTGCCATCAGCCAGGGGGGGGAGTCCTACGAGCAGTACTTC.

The rearrangement uses TRBV11-2 and TRBJ2-7, with TRBD2 identical over 11 bases. The CDR3 has 14 residues. V shed 4 bases, J shed 7 bases, and the junction held 6 bases outside the gene matches. In germline, CDR1 is SGHAT, CDR2 FQNNGV. In nucleotides, the CDR3 is TGTGCCAGCAGCTACATAGCGGGAGGGAGAGAGCAGTACTTC. It encodes CASSYIAGGREQYF.

This clone appeared once. The sample contains more than one DNA sequence encoding this CDR3. The chain recombines TRBV5-1 with TRBJ2-2, with D maybe TRBD1 (6 bases). The CDR3 totals 15 residues. V gave up 4 bases and J gave up 2 bases, with 12 bases separating them. The germline gives CDR1 SGHRS, CDR2 YFSETQ. CDR3 loop: CASSPGTINTGELFF. CDR3 nucleotide sequence: TGCGCCAGCAGCCCCGGGACAATAAACACCGGGGAGCTGTTTTTT.

The chain combines TRBV11-3 with TRBJ2-3; possible D gene TRBD2, 5 bases. CDR1 is SGHNT and CDR2 is YENEEA in the germline V gene. The V end was cut by 5 bases, the J end by 0 bases, with 9 bases between. The CDR3 length is 14 residues. The CDR3 region has the DNA TGTGCCAGCAGCCAAAGACTAAGCACAGATACGCAGTATTTT. This translates into CASSQRLSTDTQYF. Full variable domain (remainder filled in from reference TRBV11-3 and TRBJ2-3): EAGVVQSPRYKIIEKKQPVAFWCNPISGHNTLYWYLQNLGQGPELLIRYENEEAVDDSQLPKDRFSAERLKGVDSTLKIQPAELGDSAVYLCASSQRLSTDTQYFGPGTRLTVL.